This TCR beta chain emerged from a study of cytomegalovirus exposure and HLA in healthy donors. Study conclusions and caveats: Accurate predictions that matched the HLA-A and HLA-B alleles of most subjects were reportedly made from TCR beta sequences.

It was with 60 Vbeta and 13 Jbeta primers that the PCR ran. The assay was immunoSEQ multiplex PCR, and TCRdb's table has in-frame clones only and misses some. The sample has about 98,000 clones; around 74% are singletons. As for this clone: Its antigen is unknown.

This CDR3 region has 17 residues. J was trimmed by 2 bases and V by 0 bases; bases with no gene match: 8. Per the germline V gene, CDR1 is SGHRS and CDR2 is YFSETQ. The V gene is TRBV5-1, the J gene TRBJ2-3; the match to TRBD2 covers 8 bases. The source is a male donor in good health and CMV-seronegative. Sequencing was done on a sample of PBMCs. The CDR3 loop reads CASSLAGTSGNTDTQYF. Written as DNA, the CDR3 is TGCGCCAGCAGCTTGGCCGGCACTAGCGGTAACACAGATACGCAGTATTTT. The entire variable domain, with the rest obtained from reference TRBV5-1 and TRBJ2-3, is as follows: KAGVTQTPRYLIKTRGQQVTLSCSPISGHRSVSWYQQTPGQGLQFLFEYFSETQRNKGNFPGRFSGRQFSNSRSEMNVSTLELGDSALYLCASSLAGTSGNTDTQYFGPGTRLTVL.